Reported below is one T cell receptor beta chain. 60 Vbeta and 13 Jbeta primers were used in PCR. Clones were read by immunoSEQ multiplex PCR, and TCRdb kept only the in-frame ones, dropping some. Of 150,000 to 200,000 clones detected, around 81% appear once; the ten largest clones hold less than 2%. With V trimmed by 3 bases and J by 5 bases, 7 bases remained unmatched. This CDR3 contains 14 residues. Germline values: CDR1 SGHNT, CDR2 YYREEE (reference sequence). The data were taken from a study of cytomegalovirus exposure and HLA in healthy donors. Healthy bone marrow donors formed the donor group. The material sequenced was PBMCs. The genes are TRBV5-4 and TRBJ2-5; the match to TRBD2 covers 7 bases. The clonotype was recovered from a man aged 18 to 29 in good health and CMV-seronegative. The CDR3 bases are TGTGCCAGCAGCTCGGGGGGAGGGGCGGAGACCCAGTACTTC. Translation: CASSSGGGAETQYF.